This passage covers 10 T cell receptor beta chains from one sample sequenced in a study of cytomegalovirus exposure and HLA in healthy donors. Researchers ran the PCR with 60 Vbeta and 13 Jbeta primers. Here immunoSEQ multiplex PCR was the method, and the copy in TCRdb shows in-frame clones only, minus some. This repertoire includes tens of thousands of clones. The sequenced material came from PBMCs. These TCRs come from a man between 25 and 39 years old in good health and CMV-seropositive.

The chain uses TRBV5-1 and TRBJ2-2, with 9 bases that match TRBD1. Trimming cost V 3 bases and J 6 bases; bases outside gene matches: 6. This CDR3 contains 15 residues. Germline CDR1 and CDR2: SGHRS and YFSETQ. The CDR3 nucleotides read TGCGCCAGCAGCTACGGGACAGGGCTATCCGGGGAGCTGTTTTTT. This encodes CASSYGTGLSGELFF.

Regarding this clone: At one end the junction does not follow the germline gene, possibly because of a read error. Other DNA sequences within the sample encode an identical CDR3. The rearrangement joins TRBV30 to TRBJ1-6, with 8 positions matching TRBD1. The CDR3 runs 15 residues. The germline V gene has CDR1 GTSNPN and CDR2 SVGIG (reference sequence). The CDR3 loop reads CAGIPSSGGNSPLHF. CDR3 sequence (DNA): TGTGCCGGGATACCCTCTTCAGGGGGCAATTCACCCCTACACTTT. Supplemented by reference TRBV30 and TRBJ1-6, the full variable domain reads SQTIHQWPATLVQPVGSPLSLECTVEGTSNPNLYWYRQAAGRGLQLLFYSVGIGQISSEVPQNLSASRPQDRQFILSSKKLLLSDSGFYLCAGIPSSGGNSPLHFGNGTRLTVT.

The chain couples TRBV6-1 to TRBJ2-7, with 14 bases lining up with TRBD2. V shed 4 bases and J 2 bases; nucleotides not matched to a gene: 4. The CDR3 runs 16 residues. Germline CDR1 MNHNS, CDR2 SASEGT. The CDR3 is CASSAGTSGRPYEQYF. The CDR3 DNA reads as TGTGCCAGCAGTGCCGGGACTAGCGGGAGACCCTACGAGCAGTACTTC.

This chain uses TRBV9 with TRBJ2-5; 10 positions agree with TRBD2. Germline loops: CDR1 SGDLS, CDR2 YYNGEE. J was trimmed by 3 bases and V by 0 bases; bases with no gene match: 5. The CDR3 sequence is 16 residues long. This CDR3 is CASSVVLAGGEETQYF. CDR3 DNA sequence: TGTGCCAGCAGCGTAGTTTTAGCGGGGGGAGAAGAGACCCAGTACTTC.

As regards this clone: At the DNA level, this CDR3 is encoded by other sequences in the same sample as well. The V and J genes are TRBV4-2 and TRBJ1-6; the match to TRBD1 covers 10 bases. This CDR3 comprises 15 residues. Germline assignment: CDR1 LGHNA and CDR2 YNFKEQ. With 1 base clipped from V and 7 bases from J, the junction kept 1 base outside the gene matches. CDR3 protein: CASSQGQGANSPLHF. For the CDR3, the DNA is TGTGCCAGCAGCCAAGGACAGGGGGCGAATTCACCCCTCCACTTT.

CDR3 DNA: TGTGCCAGCAGCGGAGAGGGACTAGCGGGAGGGCCGGAGAATGAGCAGTTCTTC. This codes for CASSGEGLAGGPENEQFF. The chain recombines TRBV9 with TRBJ2-1; 16 bases map to TRBD2. The junction had 10 bases not matched to a gene; V was cut back by 3 bases and J by 7 bases. The CDR3 is 18 amino acids. CDR1 is SGDLS and CDR2 is YYNGEE in the germline V gene.

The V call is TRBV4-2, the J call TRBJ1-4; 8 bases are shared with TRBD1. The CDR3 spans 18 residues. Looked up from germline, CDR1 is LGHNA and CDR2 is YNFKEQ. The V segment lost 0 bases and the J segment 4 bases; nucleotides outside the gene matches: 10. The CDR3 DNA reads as TGTGCCAGCAGCCAAGATAGGGCAGGGGGCTCCCTTAATGAAAAACTGTTTTTT. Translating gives CASSQDRAGGSLNEKLFF.

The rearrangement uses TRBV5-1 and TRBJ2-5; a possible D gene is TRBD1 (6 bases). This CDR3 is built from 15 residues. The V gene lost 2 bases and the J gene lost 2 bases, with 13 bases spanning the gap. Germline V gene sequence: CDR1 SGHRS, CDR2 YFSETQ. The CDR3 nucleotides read TGCGCCAGCAGCTTAGTCGCAGGGGTACAAGAGACCCAGTACTTC. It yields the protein CASSLVAGVQETQYF.

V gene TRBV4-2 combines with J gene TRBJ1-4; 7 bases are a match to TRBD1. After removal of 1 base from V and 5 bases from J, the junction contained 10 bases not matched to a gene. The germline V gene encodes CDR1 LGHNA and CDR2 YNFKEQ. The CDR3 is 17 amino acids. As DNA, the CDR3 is TGTGCCAGCAGCCAAGGGGTGGGATCCAGGGGGAATGAAAAACTGTTTTTT. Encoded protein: CASSQGVGSRGNEKLFF.

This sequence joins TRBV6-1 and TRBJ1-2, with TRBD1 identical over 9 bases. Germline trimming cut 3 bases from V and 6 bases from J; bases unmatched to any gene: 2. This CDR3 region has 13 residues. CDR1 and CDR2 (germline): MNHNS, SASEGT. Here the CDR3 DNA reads TGTGCCAGCAGTGAGACAGGGGGGGATGGCTACACCTTC. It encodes CASSETGGDGYTF.